This TCR beta chain was captured in a study of OX40 agonist ivuxolimab in advanced cancers. In terms of the full investigation: Ivuxolimab was a fully human IgG2 agonistic monoclonal antibody targeting the costimulatory receptor OX40 (CD134). Intravenous ivuxolimab was administered to patients every 2 weeks at six dose levels: 0.01, 0.1, 0.3, 1.5, 3 and 10 mg/kg. The purpose of peripheral TCRbeta sequencing was to test whether ivuxolimab changed TCR sequence diversity and led to clonal T-cell expansion. In the dose-escalation cohort, around 80% of patients were male, and the mean age was around 60 years with a range of roughly 20 to 85. Prior anti-PD-1, anti-PD-L1 or anti-CTLA-4 therapy was permitted, and checkpoint inhibitors had been received by under 50% of dose-escalation patients. Of the 52 patients in dose escalation, about 20 had hepatocellular carcinoma, around 15 had melanoma, 9 had renal cell carcinoma and 9 had head and neck cancer. The paper describes the monotherapy dose-escalation part (N ≈ 49 patients) of the phase I trial of ivuxolimab. Partial responses occurred in three dose-escalation patients: two with cutaneous melanoma and one with hepatocellular carcinoma.

For sequencing of the TCRbeta CDR3 region, genomic DNA was extracted from the sorted cells. The immunoSEQ Assay was used to sequence the TCRbeta CDR3 regions. The clones in this table, taken by TCRdb from immuneACCESS, are in-frame only. Not every clone is retained; where verified, under half of the shortfall comes from an unresolved V gene, and the cause of the rest is unknown. Here the sample has fewer than 90,000 clones; roughly 92% occur a single time. About 3% of the sample is held by the ten biggest clonotypes. Beyond this particular receptor, the publication reports: Which antigens the clonally expanded peripheral T cells were specific for was not determined. In partial responders in the 0.1-3.0 mg/kg groups, normalized peripheral clonal expansion was found to be among the lowest, especially among CD8+ T cells. After ivuxolimab, CD8+ T cells had more expanded clones than CD4+ T cells on average. Low levels of normalized T-cell clonal expansion were also seen in some nonresponding patients. At doses of 0.1 to 3.0 mg/kg, clonal expansion of both CD4+ and CD8+ blood T cells was observed from baseline to week 6.

This clone has just a few counts. The antigen it recognizes is unknown. No clone much larger than this one lies a single base away; base qualities are absent. The trial excluded patients who had a history of autoimmune disease or who were on systemic immunosuppression. Peripheral blood for TCR sequencing was drawn from every dose cohort at baseline, at cycle 4 day 1 and at cycle 7 day 1. The samples were taken from a phase I, first-in-human, multicenter, open-label dose-escalation trial of ivuxolimab. Adults with locally advanced or metastatic head and neck squamous cell, hepatocellular, melanoma or renal cell carcinoma were enrolled in the trial. Before TCR sequencing, CD4+ T cells and CD8+ T cells were sorted from peripheral blood as separate populations. Spanning cysteine to phenylalanine, the CDR3 consists of 14 amino acids. CDR3 DNA only is kept here, 42 bases in frame from base 1. The V and J ends are trimmed by 5 bases and 4 bases, leaving 14 bases between them. The germline V gene supplies CDR1 LGHNA and CDR2 YNFKEQ.

Source: CD4+ or CD8+ T cells sorted from blood, taken in a trial of the OX40 agonist ivuxolimab. The TCR comes from an adult with an advanced solid tumor such as melanoma, head and neck, liver or kidney cancer. This receptor chain uses TRBV4-2 and TRBJ1-1, with the D segment identity uncertain. The DNA sequence is as follows: TGTGCCAGCAGCTCCCTCCCGACACCCACTGAAGCTTTCTTT. Its coded protein is CASSSLPTPTEAFF.